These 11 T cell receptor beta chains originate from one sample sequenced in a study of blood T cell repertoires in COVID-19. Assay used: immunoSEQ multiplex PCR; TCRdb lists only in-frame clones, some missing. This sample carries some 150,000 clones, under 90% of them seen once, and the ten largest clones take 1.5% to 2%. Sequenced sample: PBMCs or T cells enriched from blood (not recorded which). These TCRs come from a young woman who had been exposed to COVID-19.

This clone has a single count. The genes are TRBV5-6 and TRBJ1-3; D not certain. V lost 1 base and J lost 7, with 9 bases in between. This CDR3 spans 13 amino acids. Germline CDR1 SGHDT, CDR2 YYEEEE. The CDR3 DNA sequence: TGTGCCAGCAGCTTGTTTTCGGGGAACACCATATATTTT. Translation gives CASSLFSGNTIYF.

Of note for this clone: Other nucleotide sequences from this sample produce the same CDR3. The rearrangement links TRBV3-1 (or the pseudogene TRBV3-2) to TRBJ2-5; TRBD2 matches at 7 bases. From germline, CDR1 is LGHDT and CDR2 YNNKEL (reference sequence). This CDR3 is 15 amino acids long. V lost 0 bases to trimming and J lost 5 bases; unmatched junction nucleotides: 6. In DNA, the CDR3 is TGTGCCAGCAGCCAAGATACCAGGCGGGAGGAGACCCAGTACTTC. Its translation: CASSQDTRREETQYF.

The CDR3 protein is CASGFLRDSSHNEQFF. CDR3 bases: TGTGCTAGTGGTTTCTTACGGGACAGTAGCCACAATGAGCAGTTCTTC. V gene TRBV12-5 combines with J gene TRBJ2-1; 7 bases map to TRBD1. Looked up from germline, CDR1 is LGHNT and CDR2 is FRNRAP. With V trimmed by 3 bases and J by 5 bases, 10 bases remained unmatched. The CDR3 loop spans 16 amino acids.

The CDR3 sequence is CASSPSFGYTEAFF. The CDR3 bases are TGTGCCAGCAGTCCTTCATTCGGGTACACTGAAGCTTTCTTT. The chain links TRBV28 to TRBJ1-1; D ambiguous. The V end lost 5 bases, the J end lost 3 bases, and 13 bases lay between the germline ends. The CDR3 is made up of 14 amino acids. Germline CDR1 MDHEN, CDR2 SYDVKM. Looking up the rest from reference TRBV28 and TRBJ1-1 gives the full variable domain: DVKVTQSSRYLVKRTGEKVFLECVQDMDHENMFWYRQDPGLGLRLIYFSYDVKMKEKGDIPEGYSVSREKKERFSLILESASTNQTSMYLCASSPSFGYTEAFFGQGTRLTVV.

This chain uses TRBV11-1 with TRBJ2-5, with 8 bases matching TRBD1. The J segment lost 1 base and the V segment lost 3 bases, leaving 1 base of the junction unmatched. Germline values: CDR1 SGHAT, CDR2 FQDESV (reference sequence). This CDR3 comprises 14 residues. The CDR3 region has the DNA TGTGCCAGCAGCTTGGGACAGGCCCAAGAGACCCAGTACTTC. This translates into CASSLGQAQETQYF.

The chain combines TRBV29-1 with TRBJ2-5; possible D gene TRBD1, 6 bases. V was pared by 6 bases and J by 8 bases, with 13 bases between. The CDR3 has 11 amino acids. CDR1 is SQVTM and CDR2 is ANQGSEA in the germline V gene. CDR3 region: CSVTARGTQYF. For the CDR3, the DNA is TGCAGCGTCACAGCCAGGGGTACCCAGTACTTC.

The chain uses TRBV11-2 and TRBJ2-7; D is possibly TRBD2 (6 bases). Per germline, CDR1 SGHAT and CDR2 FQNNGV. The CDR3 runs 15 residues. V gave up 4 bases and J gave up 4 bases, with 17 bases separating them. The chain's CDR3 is CASSSSPGLQYEQYF. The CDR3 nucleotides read TGTGCCAGCAGCTCTTCCCCGGGACTCCAGTACGAGCAGTACTTC.

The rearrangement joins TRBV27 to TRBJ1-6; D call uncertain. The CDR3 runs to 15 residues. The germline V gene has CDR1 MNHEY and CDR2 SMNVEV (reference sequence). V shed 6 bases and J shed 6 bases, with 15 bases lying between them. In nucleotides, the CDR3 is TGTGCCAGCAGATTTACCGGGATTCTTAATTCACCCCTCCACTTT. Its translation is CASRFTGILNSPLHF.

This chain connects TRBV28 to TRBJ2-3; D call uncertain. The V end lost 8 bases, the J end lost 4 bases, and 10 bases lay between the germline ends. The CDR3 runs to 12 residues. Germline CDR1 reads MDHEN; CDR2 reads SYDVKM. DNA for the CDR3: TGTGCCAGCCTACGATATCCAGATACGCAGTATTTT. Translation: CASLRYPDTQYF.

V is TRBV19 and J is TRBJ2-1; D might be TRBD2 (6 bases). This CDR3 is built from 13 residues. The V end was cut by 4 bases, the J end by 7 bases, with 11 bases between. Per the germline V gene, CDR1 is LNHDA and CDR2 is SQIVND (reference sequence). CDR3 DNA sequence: TGTGCCAGTAGTAATCAGGAGGGAAATGAGCAGTTCTTC. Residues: CASSNQEGNEQFF.

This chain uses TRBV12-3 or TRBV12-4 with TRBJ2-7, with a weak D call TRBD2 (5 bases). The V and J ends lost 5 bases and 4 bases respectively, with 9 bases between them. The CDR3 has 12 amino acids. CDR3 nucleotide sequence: TGTGCCAGCAGTAAGACGGGGTACGAGCAGTACTTC. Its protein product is CASSKTGYEQYF.